This T cell receptor beta chain originates from a study of blood T cell repertoires in COVID-19. The method was immunoSEQ multiplex PCR; TCRdb's version includes in-frame clones alone and lacks a portion of them. The sample has over 200,000 clones; approximately 85% are singletons. The source material was peripheral blood. The clonotype was recovered from a woman between 50 and 59 years old with active or convalescent COVID-19.

CDR3 region: CASSEEGAGGLYNEQFF. The CDR3 DNA reads as TGTGCCAGCAGTGAAGAGGGAGCGGGGGGATTATACAATGAGCAGTTCTTC. The chain combines TRBV6-1 with TRBJ2-1; 9 bases match TRBD2. V gave up 1 base and J gave up 4 bases; unmatched junction bases: 8. Germline CDR1 reads MNHNS; CDR2 reads SASEGT. The CDR3 runs to 17 residues.